This T cell receptor beta chain originates from a study of control samples from healthy donors and cancer patients. Libraries were prepared by immunoSEQ multiplex PCR; TCRdb keeps only in-frame clonotypes and omits some of them. The table shows roughly 200,000 clones, with around 94% occurring only once. This clone is a singleton in its sample. Sequences were obtained from blood. The TCR originated in a man aged 45-65 years in good health.

The CDR3 nucleotides are TGTGCCAGCAGCTTAGGAAGAGGGACTATGTATTACGGTGAGCAGTTCTTC. It encodes CASSLGRGTMYYGEQFF. This sequence joins TRBV7-2 and TRBJ2-1; 7 nucleotides align to TRBD2. With 1 base clipped from V and 9 bases from J, the junction kept 15 bases outside the gene matches. This CDR3 is 17 amino acids long. Germline CDR1 reads SGHTA; CDR2 reads FQGNSA.